Sequencing of this T cell receptor beta chain was carried out in a study of blood T cell repertoires in COVID-19. Looked up from germline, CDR1 is SGHNT and CDR2 is YYREEE (reference sequence). This CDR3 comprises 14 residues. V lost 3 bases to trimming and J lost 11 bases, with 19 bases between them. Clones were read by immunoSEQ multiplex PCR, and TCRdb kept only the in-frame ones, dropping some. The table records about 110,000 clones, around 81% of them present only once. The chain employs TRBV5-4 and TRBJ2-3; maybe TRBD1 (6 bases). The sample was peripheral blood. This TCR came from a woman aged 65 to 85 with acute or convalescent COVID-19. The CDR3 spells CASSWDTLIGEQYF. CDR3 bases: TGTGCCAGCAGCTGGGACACGCTCATTGGTGAGCAGTATTTT.